The present entry profiles one T cell receptor (beta chain) with its context. Its antigen remains unknown. This entry is derived from a study of response to subunit inactivated influenza vaccine. Overall study findings and caveats: Few new T cells, the authors suggested, are recruited by each seasonal influenza vaccination.

Per germline, CDR1 SNHLY and CDR2 FYNNEI. Trimming removed 6 bases from V and 3 bases from J; junction bases left unmatched: 7. CDR3 size: 15 residues. In TCRdb, the RT-PCR reads were re-called with MiXCR into one record per CDR3 protein. The table lists about 800,000 distinct CDR3 sequences, over 20% of them singletons, with more than 8.5% in the top ten. The starting material was PBMCs from blood, obtained roughly 5 days after vaccination. The chain is built from TRBV2 and TRBJ1-4; 7 bases align to TRBD1. The receptor comes from a man aged 45-65 years who received an inactivated influenza vaccine. The CDR3 bases are TGTGCCAGCAGCGGAGGGGGGACAGCTAATGAAAAACTGTTTTTT. This sequence encodes CASSGGGTANEKLFF.